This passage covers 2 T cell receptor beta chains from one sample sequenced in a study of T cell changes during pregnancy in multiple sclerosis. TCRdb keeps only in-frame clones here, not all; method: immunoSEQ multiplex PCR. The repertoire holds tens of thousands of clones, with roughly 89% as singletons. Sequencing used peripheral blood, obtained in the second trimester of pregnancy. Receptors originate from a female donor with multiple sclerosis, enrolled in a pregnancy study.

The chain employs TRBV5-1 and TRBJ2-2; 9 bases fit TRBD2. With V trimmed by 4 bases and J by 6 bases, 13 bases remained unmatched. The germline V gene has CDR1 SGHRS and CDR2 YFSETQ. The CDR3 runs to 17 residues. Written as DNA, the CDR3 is TGCGCCAGCAGCACCCGAATTGGAGCGGGAGGCGCCGGGGAGCTGTTTTTT. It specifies CASSTRIGAGGAGELFF.

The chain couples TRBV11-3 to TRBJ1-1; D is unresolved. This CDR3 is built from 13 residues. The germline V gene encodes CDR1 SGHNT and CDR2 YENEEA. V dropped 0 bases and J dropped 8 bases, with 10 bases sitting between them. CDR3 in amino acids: CASSLELGGEAFF. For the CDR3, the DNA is TGTGCCAGCAGCTTAGAATTAGGCGGGGAAGCTTTCTTT.